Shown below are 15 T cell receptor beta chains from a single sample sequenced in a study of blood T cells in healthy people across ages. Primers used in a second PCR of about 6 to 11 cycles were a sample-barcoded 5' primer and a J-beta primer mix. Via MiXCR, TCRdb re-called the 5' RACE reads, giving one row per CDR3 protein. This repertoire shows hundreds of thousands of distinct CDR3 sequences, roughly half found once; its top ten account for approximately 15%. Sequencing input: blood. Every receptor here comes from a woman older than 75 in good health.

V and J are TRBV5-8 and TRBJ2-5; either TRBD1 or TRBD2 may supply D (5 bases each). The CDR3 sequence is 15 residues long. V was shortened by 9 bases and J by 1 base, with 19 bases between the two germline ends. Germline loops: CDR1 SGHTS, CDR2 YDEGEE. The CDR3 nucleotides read TGTGCCACCGGTGGGGGTCTAGTACCCCAAGAGACCCAGTACTTC. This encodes CATGGGLVPQETQYF.

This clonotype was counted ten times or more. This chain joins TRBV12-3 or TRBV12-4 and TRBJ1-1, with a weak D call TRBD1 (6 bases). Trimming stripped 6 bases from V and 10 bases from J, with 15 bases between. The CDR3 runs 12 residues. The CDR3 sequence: CASRKSQGRAFF. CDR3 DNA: TGTGCCAGCAGAAAATCACAGGGTCGAGCTTTCTTT.

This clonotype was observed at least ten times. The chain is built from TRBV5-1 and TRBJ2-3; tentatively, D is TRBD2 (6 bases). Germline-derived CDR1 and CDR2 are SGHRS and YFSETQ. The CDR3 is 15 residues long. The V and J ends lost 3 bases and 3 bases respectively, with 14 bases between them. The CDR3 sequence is CASSSAWGDTDTQYF. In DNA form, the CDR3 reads TGCGCCAGCAGCTCGGCGTGGGGGGATACAGATACGCAGTATTTT.

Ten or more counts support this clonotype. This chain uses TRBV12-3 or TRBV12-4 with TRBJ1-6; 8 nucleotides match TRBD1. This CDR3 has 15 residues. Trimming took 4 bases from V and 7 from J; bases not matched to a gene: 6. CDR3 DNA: TGTGCCAGCAGTTATATGAGGACAGGGAATTCACCCCTCCACTTT. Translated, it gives CASSYMRTGNSPLHF.

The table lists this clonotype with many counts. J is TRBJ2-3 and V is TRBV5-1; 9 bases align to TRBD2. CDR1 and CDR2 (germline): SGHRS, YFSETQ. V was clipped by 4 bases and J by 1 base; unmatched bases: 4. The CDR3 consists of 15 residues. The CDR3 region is CASSPQREGTDTQYF. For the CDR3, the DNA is TGCGCCAGCAGCCCACAGCGGGAGGGCACAGATACGCAGTATTTT.

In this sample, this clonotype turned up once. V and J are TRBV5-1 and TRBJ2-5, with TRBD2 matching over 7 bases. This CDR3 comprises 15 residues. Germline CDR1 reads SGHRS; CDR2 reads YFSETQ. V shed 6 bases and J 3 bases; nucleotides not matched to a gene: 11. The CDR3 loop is CASTDTGTTEETQYF. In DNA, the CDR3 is TGCGCCAGCACCGATACCGGGACTACAGAAGAGACCCAGTACTTC.

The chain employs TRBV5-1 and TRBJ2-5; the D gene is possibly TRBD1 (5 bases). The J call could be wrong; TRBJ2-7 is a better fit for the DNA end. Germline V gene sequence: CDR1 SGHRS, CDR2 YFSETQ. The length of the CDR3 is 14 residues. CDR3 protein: CASSLAARAYEQYF. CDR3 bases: TGCGCCAGCAGCTTGGCGGCCAGGGCATACGAGCAGTACTTC.

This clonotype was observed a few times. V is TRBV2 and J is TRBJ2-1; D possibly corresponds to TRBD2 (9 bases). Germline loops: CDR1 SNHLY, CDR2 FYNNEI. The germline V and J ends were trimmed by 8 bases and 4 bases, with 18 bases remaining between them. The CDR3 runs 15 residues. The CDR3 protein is CASQGAGGPYNEQFF. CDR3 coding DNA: TGTGCCAGCCAGGGGGCGGGAGGGCCTTACAATGAGCAGTTCTTC.

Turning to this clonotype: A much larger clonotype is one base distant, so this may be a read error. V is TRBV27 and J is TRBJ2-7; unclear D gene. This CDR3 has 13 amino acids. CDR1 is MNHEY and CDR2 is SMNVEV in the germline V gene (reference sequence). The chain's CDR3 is CAGSLGAFYEQYF. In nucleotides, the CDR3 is TGTGCCGGCAGTTTAGGAGCCTTCTACGAGCAGTACTTC.

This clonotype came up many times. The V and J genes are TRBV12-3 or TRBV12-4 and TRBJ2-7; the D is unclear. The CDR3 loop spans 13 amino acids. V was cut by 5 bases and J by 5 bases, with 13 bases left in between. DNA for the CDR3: TGTGCCAGCAGTCAGATGGCCGGCGACGAGCAGTACTTC. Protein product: CASSQMAGDEQYF.

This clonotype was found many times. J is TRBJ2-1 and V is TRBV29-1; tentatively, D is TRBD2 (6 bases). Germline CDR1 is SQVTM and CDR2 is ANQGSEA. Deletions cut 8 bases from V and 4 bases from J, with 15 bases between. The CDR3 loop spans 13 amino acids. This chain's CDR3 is CSFKERVYNEQFF. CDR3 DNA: TGCAGCTTCAAAGAGCGGGTGTACAATGAGCAGTTCTTC.

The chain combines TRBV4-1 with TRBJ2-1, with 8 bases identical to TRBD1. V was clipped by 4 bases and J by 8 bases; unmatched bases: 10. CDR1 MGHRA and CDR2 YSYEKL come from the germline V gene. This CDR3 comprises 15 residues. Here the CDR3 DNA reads TGCGCCAGCAGCCCCCTAACAGGGGGTCGCTATGAGCAGTTCTTC. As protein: CASSPLTGGRYEQFF.

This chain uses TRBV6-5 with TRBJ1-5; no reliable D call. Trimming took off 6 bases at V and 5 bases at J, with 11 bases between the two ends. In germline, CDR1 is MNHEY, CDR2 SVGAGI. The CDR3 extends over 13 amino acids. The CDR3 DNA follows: TGTGCCAGCAGCCGCACGCCCGATCAGCCCCAGCATTTT. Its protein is CASSRTPDQPQHF.

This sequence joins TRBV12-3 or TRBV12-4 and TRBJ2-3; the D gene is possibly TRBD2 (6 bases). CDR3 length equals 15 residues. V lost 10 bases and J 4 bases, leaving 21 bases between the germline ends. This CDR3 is CANSPTSRIADTQYF. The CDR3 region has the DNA TGTGCCAACAGCCCCACTAGCCGGATAGCAGATACGCAGTATTTT.

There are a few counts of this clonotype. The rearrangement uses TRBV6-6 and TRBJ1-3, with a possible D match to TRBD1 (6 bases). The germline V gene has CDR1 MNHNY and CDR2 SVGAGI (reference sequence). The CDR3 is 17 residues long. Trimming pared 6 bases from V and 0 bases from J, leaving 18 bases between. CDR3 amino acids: CASRGQGQTISGNTIYF. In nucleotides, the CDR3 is TGTGCCAGCAGGGGTCAGGGACAAACCATCTCTGGAAACACCATATATTTT.